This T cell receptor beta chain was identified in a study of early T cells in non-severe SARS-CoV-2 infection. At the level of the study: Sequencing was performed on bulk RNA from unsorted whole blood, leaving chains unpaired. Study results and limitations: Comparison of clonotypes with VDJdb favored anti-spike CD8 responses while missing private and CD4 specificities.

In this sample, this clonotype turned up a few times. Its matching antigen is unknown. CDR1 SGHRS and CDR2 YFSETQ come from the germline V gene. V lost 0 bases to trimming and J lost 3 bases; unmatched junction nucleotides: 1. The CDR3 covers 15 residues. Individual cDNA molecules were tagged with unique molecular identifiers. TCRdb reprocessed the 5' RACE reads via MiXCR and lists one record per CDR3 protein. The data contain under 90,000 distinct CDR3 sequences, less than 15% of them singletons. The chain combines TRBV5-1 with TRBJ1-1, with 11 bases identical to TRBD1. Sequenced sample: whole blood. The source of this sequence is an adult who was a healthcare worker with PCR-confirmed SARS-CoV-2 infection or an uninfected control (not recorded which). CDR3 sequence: CASSLVDRGHTEAFF. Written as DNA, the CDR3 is TGCGCCAGCAGCTTGGTGGACAGGGGGCACACTGAAGCTTTCTTT.